The 26 T cell receptor beta chains listed next were all sequenced from one sample in a study of T cells expressing NK-cell markers (dated by TCRdb to 2018 to 2021). Libraries were constructed by 5' RACE. The sequencing machine was an Illumina HiSeq 2000. TCRdb reprocessed the reads and lists each CDR3 protein sequence as a single entry, with no DNA. The table for this sample lists a few hundred thousand distinct CDR3 sequences. Together, the top ten hold over 1.3% of the sample. Specimen: blood T cells: a sorted CD56 or NKG2C T cell subset, CD4+ or CD8+ T cells, or bulk PBMC T cells (not recorded which). The origin of the receptors is a woman between 50 and 59 years old in good health. Donor details come from another sample of the same person, matched by shared clones.

This rearrangement joins TRBV7-9 to TRBJ2-5; TCRdb lists TRBD2, though no DNA is available to test this call. The CDR3 runs 18 residues. CDR1 is SEHNR, CDR2 FQNEAQ, per germline (reference sequence). Here the CDR3 reads CASSLGSPLSTSAETQYF.

The chain links TRBV5-1 to TRBJ1-4; the D call from TCRdb, TRBD1, cannot be confirmed without DNA. The germline gives CDR1 SGHRS, CDR2 YFSETQ. The CDR3 has 15 amino acids. The CDR3 is CASSWGGAVNEKLFF.

The V call is TRBV2, the J call TRBJ2-2; TCRdb gives TRBD1 as the D gene, but with no DNA this cannot be confirmed. Germline CDR1 SNHLY, CDR2 FYNNEI. The length of the CDR3 is 15 residues. The CDR3 is CASSASGQGVGELFF.

The rearrangement links TRBV14 to TRBJ1-2; absent DNA, TCRdb's TRBD1 call cannot be checked. The CDR3 sequence is 13 residues long. Germline CDR1 SGHDN, CDR2 FVKESK. The CDR3 here is CASSQVSGNGYTF.

The chain's CDR3 is CSARDALDYSLQYF. The gene calls are TRBV20-1 and TRBJ2-7; the TCRdb call, TRBD2, lacks DNA for checking. The germline CDR1 and CDR2 sequences are DFQATT and SNEGSKA (reference sequence). The CDR3 has 14 amino acids.

The CDR3 sequence: CASSLTVGSTEAFF. The V and J genes are TRBV3-1 and TRBJ1-1. From germline, CDR1 is LGHDT and CDR2 YNNKEL (reference sequence). This CDR3 has 14 amino acids.

The CDR3 sequence is CASNLPGQDDDTQYF. J is TRBJ2-3 and V is TRBV6-1; the D gene TCRdb calls, TRBD1, cannot be checked with no DNA. Germline CDR1 reads MNHNS; CDR2 reads SASEGT. The CDR3 is 15 amino acids.

The V gene is TRBV19, the J gene TRBJ2-7; lacking DNA, the TRBD2 call made by TCRdb goes unchecked. This CDR3 is built from 19 residues. CDR1 and CDR2 (germline): LNHDA, SQIVND (reference sequence). The CDR3 sequence is CATIPPGLAGGICSYEQYF.

The J gene is TRBJ2-3, the V gene TRBV6-5; TCRdb's assignment of TRBD1 cannot be checked, as there is no DNA. This CDR3 comprises 15 residues. CDR1 and CDR2 (germline): MNHEY, SVGAGI. CDR3 residues: CASSPGQAYTDTQYF.

This chain connects TRBV10-3 to TRBJ2-5; TCRdb's D call of TRBD2 is untestable without DNA. Per the germline V gene, CDR1 is ENHRY and CDR2 is SYGVKD. The CDR3 has 14 amino acids. The CDR3 region is CAIRRTSGKETQYF.

The CDR3 loop reads CATSDSTAGGWNEQFF. The rearrangement uses TRBV24-1 and TRBJ2-1; TCRdb calls TRBD2, which cannot be checked without DNA. Germline CDR1 reads KGHDR; CDR2 reads SFDVKD. The CDR3 has 16 residues.

The gene calls are TRBV2 and TRBJ1-1; with no DNA, the TCRdb D assignment of TRBD1 cannot be verified. The CDR3 totals 13 residues. Germline CDR1 and CDR2: SNHLY and FYNNEI. CDR3 protein: CASRGDGDTEAFF. The entire variable domain, with the rest obtained from reference TRBV2 and TRBJ1-1, is as follows: EPEVTQTPSHQVTQMGQEVILRCVPISNHLYFYWYRQILGQKVEFLVSFYNNEISEKSEIFDDQFSVERPDGSNFTLKIRSTKLEDSAMYFCASRGDGDTEAFFGQGTRLTVV.

This CDR3 is CASEGPHPAVKNIQYF. This sequence joins TRBV28 and TRBJ2-4. Looked up from germline, CDR1 is MDHEN and CDR2 is SYDVKM. The CDR3 is made up of 16 amino acids. The full variable domain, completed using reference TRBV28 and TRBJ2-4, is DVKVTQSSRYLVKRTGEKVFLECVQDMDHENMFWYRQDPGLGLRLIYFSYDVKMKEKGDIPEGYSVSREKKERFSLILESASTNQTSMYLCASEGPHPAVKNIQYFGAGTRLSVL.

The chain recombines TRBV30 with TRBJ2-2; TCRdb lists TRBD2, though no DNA is available to test this call. CDR1 is GTSNPN, CDR2 SVGIG, per germline (reference sequence). The CDR3 covers 15 residues. This CDR3 is CAWSPAGLNTGELFF.

This chain joins TRBV12-3 or TRBV12-4 and TRBJ1-2; the D call from TCRdb, TRBD1, cannot be confirmed without DNA. The CDR3 extends over 13 amino acids. The CDR3 region is CASSWDRGLGYTF.

The V gene is TRBV6-5, the J gene TRBJ2-1; TCRdb's D call of TRBD2 is untestable without DNA. Germline loops: CDR1 MNHEY, CDR2 SVGAGI. This CDR3 region has 16 residues. CDR3 protein: CASSLRTSGSYNEQFF.

V and J are TRBV2 and TRBJ1-2. CDR1 and CDR2 from the germline V gene are SNHLY and FYNNEI. The CDR3 spans 14 residues. The CDR3 sequence: CASSGLRKNYGYTF.

The chain links TRBV20-1 to TRBJ2-3; the TCRdb call, TRBD1, lacks DNA for checking. CDR3 size: 16 residues. Germline V gene data show CDR1 as DFQATT and CDR2 as SNEGSKA (reference sequence). The CDR3 region is CSARDPGSPYTDTQYF.

V and J are TRBV19 and TRBJ2-2; TCRdb returns TRBD1, unconfirmable since there is no DNA. The CDR3 length is 15 residues. Per the germline V gene, CDR1 is LNHDA and CDR2 is SQIVND (reference sequence). CDR3 region: CASSLRGAVTGELFF.

The chain carries TRBV15 and TRBJ2-5; no DNA is available, so the TRBD1 call from TCRdb remains unchecked. CDR3 length: 15 residues. The V gene's germline CDR1 is LNHNV and CDR2 YYDKDF (reference sequence). The CDR3 spells CATSRDLGGFETQYF.

This chain uses TRBV7-2 with TRBJ2-7; TCRdb calls TRBD1, which cannot be checked without DNA. The germline CDR1 and CDR2 sequences are SGHTA and FQGNSA. This CDR3 region has 15 residues. CDR3 sequence reads: CASSLTAMSSYEQYF.

The chain uses TRBV3-1 and TRBJ2-7; TCRdb's D call of TRBD1 is untestable without DNA. The germline V gene encodes CDR1 LGHDT and CDR2 YNNKEL (reference sequence). The CDR3 runs to 14 residues. This CDR3 is CASSQVGGPLEQYF.

This chain connects TRBV10-3 to TRBJ2-3; there is no DNA to check the TCRdb D call of TRBD2. There are 17 residues in the CDR3. Germline V CDR1 and CDR2: ENHRY, SYGVKD. CDR3 protein: CAISDRGLAGDTDTQYF.

This chain connects TRBV4-1 to TRBJ2-2. The CDR3 has 15 amino acids. Per the germline V gene, CDR1 is MGHRA and CDR2 is YSYEKL. The CDR3 sequence is CASSQELENTGELFF.

V is TRBV12-3 or TRBV12-4 and J is TRBJ1-3; without DNA, the TCRdb call of TRBD1 cannot be checked. CDR3 length equals 15 residues. The chain's CDR3 is CASGPRGLAGNTIYF.

The rearrangement joins TRBV20-1 to TRBJ2-3; TCRdb names TRBD2, which stays unverified in the absence of DNA. The CDR3 contains 18 residues. CDR1 is DFQATT, CDR2 SNEGSKA, per germline (reference sequence). CDR3 residues: CSARTGTSGPRSADTQYF.